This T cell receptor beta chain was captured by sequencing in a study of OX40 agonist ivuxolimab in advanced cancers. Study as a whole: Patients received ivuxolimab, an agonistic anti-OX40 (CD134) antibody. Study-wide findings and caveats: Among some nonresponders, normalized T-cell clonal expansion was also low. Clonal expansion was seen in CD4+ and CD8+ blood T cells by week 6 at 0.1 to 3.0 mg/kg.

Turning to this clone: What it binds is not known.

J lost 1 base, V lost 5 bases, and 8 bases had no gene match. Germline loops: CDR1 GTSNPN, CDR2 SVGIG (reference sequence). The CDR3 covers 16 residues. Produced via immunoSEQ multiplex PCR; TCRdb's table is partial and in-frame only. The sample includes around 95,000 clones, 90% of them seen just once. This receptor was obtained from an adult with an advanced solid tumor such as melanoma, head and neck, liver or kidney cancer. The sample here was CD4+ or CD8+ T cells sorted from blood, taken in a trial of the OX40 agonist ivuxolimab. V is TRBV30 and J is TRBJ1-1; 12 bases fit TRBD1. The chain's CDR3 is CAWGTGTGGKNTEAFF. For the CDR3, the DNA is TGTGCCTGGGGGACCGGGACAGGGGGCAAGAACACTGAAGCTTTCTTT. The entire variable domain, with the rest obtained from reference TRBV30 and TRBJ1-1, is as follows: SQTIHQWPATLVQPVGSPLSLECTVEGTSNPNLYWYRQAAGRGLQLLFYSVGIGQISSEVPQNLSASRPQDRQFILSSKKLLLSDSGFYLCAWGTGTGGKNTEAFFGQGTRLTVV.